Presented here are 26 T cell receptor beta chains from one specimen sequenced in a study. TCRdb recomputed calls from the 5' RACE reads with MiXCR, one row per CDR3 protein. The data hold 20,000 to 25,000 distinct CDR3 sequences, with roughly 29% observed a single time. What was sequenced was tumor-infiltrating naive CD4+ T cells sorted from the breast tumor. Noted subset: naive CD4+ T cells, CD4+CD45RA+CD25-. All receptors derive from a female donor with breast cancer.

The sample holds many counts of this clonotype. The chain links TRBV6-5 to TRBJ2-2; D unresolved. V lost 5 bases and J lost 1, with 14 bases in between. The CDR3 runs 16 residues. Germline V gives CDR1 MNHEY, CDR2 SVGAGI. The CDR3 DNA sequence: TGTGCCAGCAGTGCCTCCCCAGACCTGAACACCGGGGAGCTGTTTTTT. Amino acid sequence: CASSASPDLNTGELFF.

This clonotype has at least ten counts. This chain joins TRBV20-1 and TRBJ2-7; TRBD2 matches 8 bases. Germline V CDR1 and CDR2: DFQATT, SNEGSKA (reference sequence). The V and J ends lost 4 bases and 0 bases, in that order; junction bases with no gene match: 2. The CDR3 is 13 amino acids. This CDR3 is CSATGTSSYEQYF. The CDR3 DNA reads TGCAGTGCTACCGGGACTAGCTCCTACGAGCAGTACTTC.

This clonotype ranks as medium-sized. J is TRBJ2-7 and V is TRBV4-1; TRBD2 matches 7 bases. The germline V gene encodes CDR1 MGHRA and CDR2 YSYEKL. CDR3 length: 15 amino acids. Trimming cost V 1 base and J 7 bases; bases outside gene matches: 10. CDR3 nucleotide sequence: TGCGCCAGCAGCCAAGTTTTGCTAGCGGAGACGGAGCAGTACTTC. The encoded protein is CASSQVLLAETEQYF.

This clonotype was seen many times. The V and J genes are TRBV6-6 and TRBJ1-5, with 7 bases lining up with TRBD1. After removal of 4 bases from V and 15 bases from J, the junction contained 9 bases not matched to a gene. This CDR3 spans 12 amino acids. Per germline, CDR1 MNHNY and CDR2 SVGAGI (reference sequence). The CDR3 sequence: CASSSSRGDRHF. The DNA for the CDR3 is TGTGCCAGCAGTTCCTCCCGGGGGGACAGGCATTTT.

Many counts were recorded for this clonotype. V usage is TRBV5-1 and J usage is TRBJ1-2, with D maybe TRBD1 (6 bases). The CDR3 has 17 residues. Germline CDR1 reads SGHRS; CDR2 reads YFSETQ. Trimming left V 3 bases short and J 4 bases short, with 22 bases between. Here the CDR3 reads CASSSQPPGGLVYGYTF. DNA for the CDR3: TGCGCCAGCAGCTCTCAACCCCCGGGGGGGCTCGTCTATGGCTACACCTTC.

The chain joins TRBV27 to TRBJ1-5; unclear D gene. The CDR3 is 13 residues long. Between the trimmed V and J ends, which lost 3 bases and 7 bases, there was a span of 10 bases. Germline V gene lookup returns CDR1 MNHEY and CDR2 SMNVEV (reference sequence). Here the CDR3 reads CASSFVEGQPQHF. The CDR3 DNA is TGTGCCAGCAGTTTTGTTGAGGGCCAGCCCCAGCATTTT.

The rearrangement links TRBV3-1 to TRBJ1-5; no reliable D call. CDR1 LGHDT and CDR2 YNNKEL come from the germline V gene (reference sequence). Trimming took off 2 bases at V and 3 bases at J, with 5 bases between the two ends. This CDR3 comprises 13 residues. Here the CDR3 DNA reads TGTGCCAGCAGCCAAAGGATCAATCAGCCCCAGCATTTT. Encoded protein: CASSQRINQPQHF. Full variable domain (rest looked up from reference TRBV3-1 and TRBJ1-5): DTAVSQTPKYLVTQMGNDKSIKCEQNLGHDTMYWYKQDSKKFLKIMFSYNNKELIINETVPNRFSPKSPDKAHLNLHINSLELGDSAVYFCASSQRINQPQHFGDGTRLSIL.

This clonotype was found a few times. This chain uses TRBV30 with TRBJ1-1, with D possibly being TRBD1 (6 bases). Trimming pared 4 bases from V and 7 bases from J, leaving 19 bases between. This CDR3 is built from 14 residues. Germline loops: CDR1 GTSNPN, CDR2 SVGIG (reference sequence). CDR3 protein: CAWKYLGGADEAFF. The CDR3 nucleotides read TGTGCCTGGAAATACCTCGGGGGGGCGGATGAAGCTTTCTTT.

On this clonotype itself: A read error is possible here, since a much larger clone lies one base away. The chain has TRBV13 and TRBJ1-1; 7 bases line up with TRBD1. The germline CDR1 and CDR2 sequences are PRHDT and FYEKMQ (reference sequence). The CDR3 is made up of 16 amino acids. The CDR3 sequence is CASSLGSQPGGTEAFF. Here the CDR3 DNA reads TGTGCCAGCAGCCTAGGGTCCCAGCCAGGGGGCACTGAAGCTTTCTTT.

This sequence joins TRBV4-3 and TRBJ1-1, with TRBD1 matching over 8 bases. CDR3 length: 15 amino acids. V lost 1 base and J lost 5; bases outside the gene matches: 6. In germline, CDR1 is LGHNA, CDR2 YSLEER. The CDR3 protein is CASSQGTGRSTEAFF. The CDR3 nucleotides are TGCGCCAGCAGCCAAGGGACAGGGAGGTCGACTGAAGCTTTCTTT.

This clonotype was seen only a few times. The chain uses TRBV5-1 and TRBJ1-1; D is ambiguous. The CDR3 loop spans 13 amino acids. Germline V gene lookup returns CDR1 SGHRS and CDR2 YFSETQ. V lost 3 bases and J lost 4, with 10 bases in between. The CDR3 spells CASSSGQVTEAFF. The CDR3 DNA reads as TGCGCCAGCAGCTCGGGCCAGGTCACTGAAGCTTTCTTT.

This clonotype was detected a few times. Germline and junction disagree at one end, which may indicate a read error. The chain combines TRBV7-9 with TRBJ2-1; a possible D gene is TRBD2 (5 bases). CDR1 SEHNR and CDR2 FQNEAQ come from the germline V gene (reference sequence). This CDR3 contains 12 residues. Here the CDR3 reads CACSLVGDEQFF. DNA of the CDR3: TGTGCCTGCAGCTTAGTCGGGGATGAGCAGTTCTTC.

This clonotype was found many times. This rearrangement joins TRBV3-1 to TRBJ2-7, with TRBD2 matching 11 bases. The CDR3 contains 15 residues. Germline values: CDR1 LGHDT, CDR2 YNNKEL (reference sequence). After removal of 6 bases from V and 2 bases from J, the junction contained 6 bases not matched to a gene. The CDR3 sequence is CASRLTSGGPYEQYF. In DNA, the CDR3 is TGTGCCAGCAGACTCACTAGCGGGGGACCCTACGAGCAGTACTTC.

This clonotype was seen just once. Possible read error: a much larger clone is one base away. The chain couples TRBV20-1 to TRBJ2-1, with D uncertain. Germline V lookup: CDR1 DFQATT, CDR2 SNEGSKA (reference sequence). This CDR3 spans 13 amino acids. CDR3: CSASPSSPNGQFF. The CDR3, as DNA: TGCAGTGCTAGTCCCTCAAGCCCCAATGGGCAGTTCTTC.

To note about this clonotype: A read error may account for a junction end that differs from germline. The chain carries TRBV5-1 and TRBJ1-1; no definite D call. The CDR3 has 13 residues. Germline V gene sequence: CDR1 SGHRS, CDR2 YFSETQ. CDR3 region: CTSSPDGVAEAFF. The DNA for the CDR3 is TGCACCAGCAGCCCCGACGGGGTCGCTGAAGCTTTCTTT. Using reference TRBV5-1 and TRBJ1-1 for the parts outside the CDR3, the full variable domain is KAGVTQTPRYLIKTRGQQVTLSCSPISGHRSVSWYQQTPGQGLQFLFEYFSETQRNKGNFPGRFSGRQFSNSRSEMNVSTLELGDSALYLCTSSPDGVAEAFFGQGTRLTVV.

The rearrangement uses TRBV19 and TRBJ1-6, with no clear D. Per germline, CDR1 LNHDA and CDR2 SQIVND (reference sequence). Trimming took off 5 bases at V and 9 bases at J, with 14 bases between the two ends. This CDR3 spans 14 amino acids. CDR3 protein: CASSPRRSPSPLHF. CDR3 DNA sequence: TGTGCCAGTAGTCCTCGCAGAAGCCCTTCACCCCTCCACTTT.

The genes are TRBV18 and TRBJ1-1; the D gene is possibly TRBD1 (5 bases). The V end lost 1 base, the J end lost 2 bases, and 17 bases lay between the germline ends. Per germline, CDR1 KGHSH and CDR2 LQKENI. The CDR3 spans 17 residues. CDR3 DNA: TGTGCCAGCTCACCACTGATCTCACAGGACGTAAACACTGAAGCTTTCTTT. Protein product: CASSPLISQDVNTEAFF.

This clonotype was seen many times. The chain joins TRBV27 to TRBJ2-1; 13 bases are a match to TRBD2. V was pared by 4 bases and J by 10 bases, with 13 bases of the junction left unmatched. This CDR3 is 17 amino acids long. Germline V CDR1 and CDR2: MNHEY, SMNVEV (reference sequence). CDR3 sequence: CASSSLLAGGRSGEQFF. DNA of the CDR3: TGTGCCAGCAGTTCACTACTAGCGGGAGGGAGGTCGGGGGAGCAGTTCTTC.

CDR3 in amino acids: CASSFMGPNTEAFF. The CDR3 nucleotides are TGTGCCAGCAGTTTCATGGGGCCGAACACTGAAGCTTTCTTT. J is TRBJ1-1 and V is TRBV12-3 or TRBV12-4; TRBD1 is a possible D gene (5 bases). CDR3 length equals 14 residues. V lost 3 bases and J 1 base, leaving 9 bases between the germline ends.

This clonotype was detected ten times or more. The chain joins TRBV6-1 to TRBJ2-7; possible D gene TRBD2, 6 bases. V lost 3 bases, J lost 7 bases, and 22 bases lay in between. Germline V gene lookup returns CDR1 MNHNS and CDR2 SASEGT. The CDR3 is 16 amino acids. CDR3 residues: CASSDARRDPLREQYF. The CDR3 region has the DNA TGTGCCAGCAGTGATGCCAGGCGGGACCCCCTCCGGGAGCAGTACTTC.

By share of the sample, this clonotype is medium-sized. V gene TRBV25-1 combines with J gene TRBJ2-1; 11 positions agree with TRBD2. CDR3 length: 15 residues. Trimming took 7 bases from V and 5 from J; bases not matched to a gene: 7. Germline V lookup: CDR1 MGHDK, CDR2 SYGVNS. CDR3 protein: CASNGRLAGNNEQFF. In nucleotides, the CDR3 is TGTGCCAGCAATGGGAGACTAGCGGGGAACAATGAGCAGTTCTTC.

The chain uses TRBV9 and TRBJ2-3; D gene ambiguous. V was trimmed by 3 bases and J by 0 bases, leaving 11 bases between them. Germline CDR1 SGDLS, CDR2 YYNGEE. This CDR3 is 15 amino acids long. CDR3: CASSERARSTDTQYF. The CDR3 coding sequence is TGTGCCAGCAGCGAAAGGGCACGGAGCACAGATACGCAGTATTTT.

At least ten counts were recorded for this clonotype. J is TRBJ2-1 and V is TRBV29-1, with a tentative D call TRBD2 (5 bases). The germline V gene has CDR1 SQVTM and CDR2 ANQGSEA. The CDR3 covers 13 residues. Between the trimmed V and J ends, which lost 8 bases and 6 bases, there was a span of 17 bases. The CDR3 DNA reads TGCAGCACCTCTAGCCGTTTGTCCAATGAGCAGTTCTTC. It codes for CSTSSRLSNEQFF.

The chain is built from TRBV5-1 and TRBJ1-2; 12 bases are shared with TRBD1. The CDR3 extends over 14 amino acids. The germline V gene encodes CDR1 SGHRS and CDR2 YFSETQ. J was trimmed by 8 bases and V by 7 bases; bases with no gene match: 9. Here the CDR3 reads CASALGQGAEGYTF. The CDR3 DNA reads as TGCGCCAGCGCCCTGGGACAGGGGGCTGAAGGCTACACCTTC.

The gene calls are TRBV12-3 or TRBV12-4 and TRBJ1-5, with 8 nucleotides matching TRBD1. V lost 6 bases, J lost 2 bases, and 3 bases stayed unmatched. The CDR3 covers 14 residues. The CDR3 region is CASRPGQGNQPQHF. The CDR3 nucleotides read TGTGCCAGCAGACCGGGACAGGGCAATCAGCCCCAGCATTTT.

This clonotype has at least ten counts. The V and J genes are TRBV12-3 or TRBV12-4 and TRBJ1-5; D is undetermined. The germline V and J ends were trimmed by 2 bases and 0 bases, with 11 bases remaining between them. The CDR3 totals 16 residues. The CDR3 here is CASSLRPGGSNQPQHF. CDR3 DNA: TGTGCCAGCAGTTTAAGGCCAGGCGGTAGCAATCAGCCCCAGCATTTT.